This passage covers 27 T cell receptor beta chains from one sample sequenced in a study of metastatic and nonmetastatic thyroid tumors. Using MiXCR, TCRdb re-called clones from the PCR reads. The sample includes 32,000 or so clones, approximately 17% of them seen just once. No treatment had been given to any patient before thyroid surgery. The sample consisted of blood. Receptors were obtained from a male donor with papillary thyroid cancer or a benign thyroid nodule (not recorded which). Some clones in this sample may be carry-over from other donors' samples.

For this clone: This may be a read error: a much more frequent sequence differs by one nucleotide. The chain is built from TRBV29-1 and TRBJ2-4; D is ambiguous. The CDR3 spans 15 residues. The V gene lost 3 bases and the J gene lost 0 bases, with 12 bases spanning the gap. CDR1 and CDR2 from the germline V gene are SQVTM and ANQGSEA. The chain's CDR3 is CSVDPVMEAKNIQYF. CDR3 in DNA: TGCAGCGTTGATCCAGTGATGGAAGCCAAAAACATTCAGTACTTC.

This clone was seen at least ten times. This sequence joins TRBV24-1 and TRBJ2-2; D gene ambiguous. V shed 1 base and J shed 6 bases, with 11 bases lying between them. From germline, CDR1 is KGHDR and CDR2 SFDVKD. This CDR3 is 15 amino acids long. The CDR3 DNA sequence: TGTGCCACCAGTGATTTAGCAGGAAGGTCCGGGGAGCTGTTTTTT. Translation gives CATSDLAGRSGELFF.

In its sample, this clone was seen many times. V gene TRBV11-2 combines with J gene TRBJ2-1; tentatively, D is TRBD2 (6 bases). V was shortened by 1 base and J by 15 bases, with 16 bases between the two germline ends. The CDR3 consists of 13 residues. Germline V lookup: CDR1 SGHAT, CDR2 FQNNGV. This chain's CDR3 is CASSLVGASVLFF. DNA for the CDR3: TGTGCCAGCAGCTTAGTCGGCGCTAGCGTACTGTTCTTC. Full variable domain (remainder filled in from reference TRBV11-2 and TRBJ2-1): EAGVAQSPRYKIIEKRQSVAFWCNPISGHATLYWYQQILGQGPKLLIQFQNNGVVDDSQLPKDRFSAERLKGVDSTLKIQPAKLEDSAVYLCASSLVGASVLFFGPGTRLTVL.

This clone was observed a few times. The chain is built from TRBV20-1 and TRBJ2-1; D not resolved. The germline V and J ends were trimmed by 0 bases and 8 bases, with 14 bases remaining between them. CDR1 is DFQATT and CDR2 is SNEGSKA in the germline V gene (reference sequence). The length of the CDR3 is 14 residues. CDR3 region: CSARDLGRCYEQFF. CDR3 sequence (DNA): TGCAGTGCTAGAGATCTGGGCAGGTGCTATGAGCAGTTCTTC.

This clone was observed a few times. CDR3 sequence (DNA): TGTGCCAGCAGCCTGCCTCGGCTTAGCTCCTACGAGCAGTACTTC. The encoded protein is CASSLPRLSSYEQYF. The chain carries TRBV28 and TRBJ2-7; no clear D gene. This CDR3 contains 15 residues. Between the trimmed V and J ends, which lost 6 bases and 0 bases, there was a span of 15 bases. Germline V lookup: CDR1 MDHEN, CDR2 SYDVKM.

This clone was counted ten times or more. The J gene is TRBJ1-6, the V gene TRBV18, with TRBD1 matching 9 bases. This CDR3 is 17 amino acids long. Trimming at V came to 4 bases and at J to 7 bases, leaving 11 bases not matched to a gene. Germline CDR1 reads KGHSH; CDR2 reads LQKENI. The CDR3 coding sequence is TGTGCCAGCTCACAAAAGACCGGGACAGGGCCAAATTCACCCCTCCACTTT. This sequence encodes CASSQKTGTGPNSPLHF. The full variable domain, in which reference TRBV18 and TRBJ1-6 provide the parts outside the CDR3, is NAGVMQNPRHLVRRRGQEARLRCSPMKGHSHVYWYRQLPEEGLKFMVYLQKENIIDESGMPKERFSAEFPKEGPSILRIQQVVRGDSAAYFCASSQKTGTGPNSPLHFGNGTRLTVT.

At least ten counts were recorded for this clone. The sample has other DNA sequences that encode this CDR3 too. This chain uses TRBV11-2 with TRBJ2-6; no clear D. Trimming pared 6 bases from V and 0 bases from J, leaving 6 bases between. The CDR3 extends over 14 amino acids. CDR1 and CDR2 (germline): SGHAT, FQNNGV. The CDR3 here is CASSSNSGANVLTF. DNA for the CDR3: TGTGCCAGCAGTAGTAACTCTGGGGCCAACGTCCTGACTTTC.

J is TRBJ1-1 and V is TRBV28; maybe TRBD1 (5 bases). The CDR3 is 14 residues long. Trimming cost V 6 bases and J 4 bases, with 15 bases left between them. Per the germline V gene, CDR1 is MDHEN and CDR2 is SYDVKM. As DNA, the CDR3 is TGTGCCAGCAGCACCACCTCTGGGGGCACTGAAGCTTTCTTT. It encodes CASSTTSGGTEAFF.

This clone was counted many times. The chain has TRBV18 and TRBJ2-7; 13 bases map to TRBD2. The V and J ends lost 4 bases and 2 bases, in that order; junction bases with no gene match: 17. Germline V gene data show CDR1 as KGHSH and CDR2 as LQKENI. This CDR3 contains 20 residues. The CDR3 region is CASSLKGGSGLAGPTYEQYF. The CDR3 DNA sequence: TGTGCCAGCTCACTCAAAGGGGGGTCGGGACTAGCGGGACCTACCTACGAGCAGTACTTC.

This clone was seen repeatedly, ten times or more. J is TRBJ2-1 and V is TRBV3-1; 10 nucleotides agree with TRBD2. The germline V gene has CDR1 LGHDT and CDR2 YNNKEL (reference sequence). The CDR3 is made up of 15 amino acids. V shed 4 bases, J shed 9 bases, and the junction held 9 bases outside the gene matches. CDR3 amino acids: CASSPGTSATGEQFF. The CDR3 DNA is TGTGCCAGCAGCCCCGGGACTAGCGCCACGGGTGAGCAGTTCTTC.

In this sample, this clone turned up many times. J is TRBJ1-2 and V is TRBV20-1; D is perhaps TRBD1 (6 bases). Per germline, CDR1 DFQATT and CDR2 SNEGSKA (reference sequence). Trimming shortened V by 5 bases and J by 8 bases, and 15 bases separated the two germline ends. This CDR3 is 12 amino acids long. The CDR3 region is CSAPPGGGGYTF. The DNA for the CDR3 is TGCAGTGCTCCGCCGGGGGGGGGCGGCTACACCTTC.

The chain carries TRBV27 and TRBJ2-7, with TRBD2 matching 9 bases. This CDR3 has 16 amino acids. The germline V gene has CDR1 MNHEY and CDR2 SMNVEV (reference sequence). V gave up 6 bases and J gave up 4 bases; unmatched junction bases: 13. The CDR3: CASSYSGSHSGYEQYF. CDR3 in DNA: TGTGCCAGCAGCTATAGCGGGAGCCACTCTGGATACGAGCAGTACTTC.

The V and J genes are TRBV7-9 and TRBJ2-7, with D maybe TRBD2 (6 bases). The CDR3 is 13 residues long. CDR1 is SEHNR, CDR2 FQNEAQ, per germline (reference sequence). The ends were cut back, 5 bases at V and 6 bases at J, with 14 bases in the middle. The CDR3 protein is CASSDGSWVEQYF. The CDR3 nucleotides are TGTGCCAGCAGCGACGGGAGTTGGGTCGAGCAGTACTTC.

This chain connects TRBV5-6 to TRBJ2-7; D is perhaps TRBD1 or TRBD2 (6 bases each). Germline-derived CDR1 and CDR2 are SGHDT and YYEEEE. Deletions cut 4 bases from V and 1 base from J, with 18 bases between. The CDR3 contains 16 residues. In DNA form, the CDR3 reads TGTGCCAGCAGCAAAACTCAGGGGAGGCTTTCCTACGAGCAGTACTTC. Translated: CASSKTQGRLSYEQYF.

This chain's CDR3 is CASSLSGGAYGYTF. CDR3 sequence (DNA): TGTGCCAGCAGTTTATCAGGGGGGGCCTATGGCTACACCTTC. The chain is built from TRBV27 and TRBJ1-2, with D perhaps TRBD1 (6 bases). V lost 0 bases and J 4 bases, leaving 9 bases between the germline ends. The CDR3 is made up of 14 amino acids. Germline lookup yields CDR1 MNHEY and CDR2 SMNVEV (reference sequence).

This clone has a count of ten or more. The chain uses TRBV2 and TRBJ1-2; 8 bases line up with TRBD1. Losses at the gene ends were 1 base for V and 1 base for J; bases not matched to a gene: 8. Germline CDR1 reads SNHLY; CDR2 reads FYNNEI. This CDR3 has 17 amino acids. CDR3 bases: TGTGCCAGCAGTGAAGGCCGTTGGGACAGGAATAACTATGGCTACACCTTC. Translating it yields CASSEGRWDRNNYGYTF.

V is TRBV27 and J is TRBJ2-5; TRBD2 aligns across 12 bases. CDR1 and CDR2 (germline): MNHEY, SMNVEV (reference sequence). Trimming at V came to 5 bases and at J to 3 bases, leaving 7 bases not matched to a gene. CDR3 size: 16 residues. The CDR3 bases are TGTGCCAGCAGTCCCTGGCGGACTAGCGGGGAAGAGACCCAGTACTTC. Its protein product is CASSPWRTSGEETQYF.

This clone was seen more than once but under ten times. The V gene is TRBV28, the J gene TRBJ1-1; TRBD1 might be the D (6 bases). This CDR3 is built from 17 residues. CDR1 MDHEN and CDR2 SYDVKM come from the germline V gene. V lost 3 bases to trimming and J lost 2 bases, with 19 bases between them. This CDR3 is CASSFPSRGPPNTEAFF. CDR3 DNA sequence: TGTGCCAGCAGTTTTCCGAGCAGGGGTCCCCCAAACACTGAAGCTTTCTTT.

This clone was recorded at least ten times. This chain connects TRBV30 to TRBJ2-7, with TRBD2 matching over 11 bases. The J segment lost 1 base and the V segment lost 3 bases, leaving 5 bases of the junction unmatched. The germline V gene has CDR1 GTSNPN and CDR2 SVGIG (reference sequence). The CDR3 sequence is 15 residues long. CDR3 in DNA: TGTGCCTGGAGGGATAGCGGGAGGGGATCCTACGAGCAGTACTTC. Translation gives CAWRDSGRGSYEQYF. Looking up the rest from reference TRBV30 and TRBJ2-7 gives the full variable domain: SQTIHQWPATLVQPVGSPLSLECTVEGTSNPNLYWYRQAAGRGLQLLFYSVGIGQISSEVPQNLSASRPQDRQFILSSKKLLLSDSGFYLCAWRDSGRGSYEQYFGPGTRLTVT.

On this clone itself: The junction and the germline gene differ at one end; a read error may be behind it. The CDR3 sequence is CASSLGVGLAGQGDTQYF. The CDR3 nucleotides read TGCGCTAGCAGCTTAGGGGTCGGGCTAGCGGGACAGGGGGATACGCAGTATTTT. The chain employs TRBV5-1 and TRBJ2-3, with D maybe TRBD1 (10 bases). This CDR3 is 18 amino acids long. The germline V gene encodes CDR1 SGHRS and CDR2 YFSETQ.

This clone was counted many times. The rearrangement joins TRBV12-3 or TRBV12-4 to TRBJ2-7, with D uncertain. Trimming stripped 1 base from V and 1 base from J, with 14 bases between. The CDR3 loop spans 16 amino acids. The CDR3 region is CASSLGVRSGSYEQYF. The CDR3, as DNA: TGTGCCAGCAGTTTAGGTGTCAGGAGTGGATCCTACGAGCAGTACTTC.

This clone was detected many times. The chain carries TRBV12-3 or TRBV12-4 and TRBJ2-2; D ambiguous. V dropped 2 bases and J dropped 7 bases, with 14 bases sitting between them. There are 15 residues in the CDR3. The CDR3 loop is CASSLFPSSNGELFF. CDR3 nucleotides: TGTGCCAGCAGTTTATTCCCTAGTAGTAACGGGGAGCTGTTTTTT.

There are many counts of this clone. V gene TRBV4-1 combines with J gene TRBJ2-5; 7 nucleotides agree with TRBD1. The CDR3 has 16 amino acids. Germline V lookup: CDR1 MGHRA, CDR2 YSYEKL. Unmatched junction bases numbered 6, after V lost 0 bases and J lost 2 bases. The CDR3 DNA reads as TGCGCCAGCAGCCAAGAACCCGGGACAGTTCAAGAGACCCAGTACTTC. This codes for CASSQEPGTVQETQYF.

The CDR3 DNA is TGTGCCAACGCGGGGGGTTACGCCACAGATACGCAGTATTTT. This codes for CANAGGYATDTQYF. The chain has TRBV6-1 and TRBJ2-3, with TRBD2 matching 8 bases. CDR3 length: 14 amino acids. V lost 10 bases to trimming and J lost 2 bases; unmatched junction nucleotides: 8. Germline V gives CDR1 MNHNS, CDR2 SASEGT.

This clone was found many times. The rearrangement joins TRBV12-3 or TRBV12-4 to TRBJ2-1; 7 bases are shared with TRBD1. V shed 6 bases, J shed 1 base, and the junction held 6 bases outside the gene matches. This CDR3 is built from 15 residues. The CDR3 nucleotides read TGTGCCAGCAGACCAGGACAGGAGTCCTACAATGAGCAGTTCTTC. Encoded protein: CASRPGQESYNEQFF.

This clone was found many times. V usage is TRBV6-5 and J usage is TRBJ2-1; 11 positions match TRBD2. The CDR3 loop spans 19 amino acids. The V segment lost 6 bases and the J segment 0 bases; nucleotides outside the gene matches: 13. Germline V gene data show CDR1 as MNHEY and CDR2 as SVGAGI. The CDR3 nucleotides read TGTGCCAGCAGACCCGGGGGCGCTAGCGGGAGGAGCTCCTACAATGAGCAGTTCTTC. Translating gives CASRPGGASGRSSYNEQFF.

This clone appeared many times. The rearrangement joins TRBV10-1 to TRBJ2-1; D gene ambiguous. Germline CDR1 reads WNHNN; CDR2 reads SYGVQD (reference sequence). This CDR3 has 14 amino acids. With 2 bases removed from V and 6 bases from J, the gap between germline ends came to 11 bases. CDR3 DNA: TGCGCCAGCAGTGAGAGGTGGAAGGGCAATGAGCAGTTCTTC. Amino acid sequence: CASSERWKGNEQFF.